This entry lists 21 T cell receptor beta chains sequenced from one sample in a study of blood T cells in healthy people across ages. Combining a sample-barcoded 5' primer with a J-beta primer mix, a second PCR ran for about 7 to 11 cycles. Each CDR3 protein is one row after TCRdb ran MiXCR on the 5' RACE reads. The table records 500,000 to 550,000 distinct CDR3 sequences, nearly 25% of them present only once. The data were also submitted as part of a second study, on T cells of mothers and their children.

Sequencing was performed on blood. All receptors derive from a boy younger than 18 in good health.

CDR3 residues: CASSIGFGRDYEQYF. The CDR3 DNA is TGTGCCAGTAGTATTGGGTTCGGCAGGGACTACGAGCAGTACTTC. The rearrangement links TRBV19 to TRBJ2-7; perhaps TRBD1 as D (5 bases). Trimming cost V 3 bases and J 3 bases, with 15 bases left between them. CDR1 and CDR2 from the germline V gene are LNHDA and SQIVND (reference sequence). The CDR3 spans 15 residues.

In this sample, this clonotype turned up a few times. The DNA of the CDR3 is TGTGCCAGCAGCTTGGCCCGAGGGGCGGGGAATTCCTACGAGCAGTACTTC. It yields the protein CASSLARGAGNSYEQYF. The chain recombines TRBV11-1 with TRBJ2-7, with D possibly being TRBD2 (6 bases). Germline lookup yields CDR1 SGHAT and CDR2 FQDESV (reference sequence). The CDR3 extends over 17 amino acids. Trimming removed 3 bases from V and 1 base from J, with 19 bases in between.

The chain joins TRBV7-9 to TRBJ2-1; the D gene is possibly TRBD2 (6 bases). The germline V gene encodes CDR1 SEHNR and CDR2 FQNEAQ (reference sequence). CDR3 length: 15 amino acids. V lost 5 bases and J lost 5, with 16 bases in between. CDR3: CASSPVTGDHNEQFF. The DNA of the CDR3 is TGTGCCAGCAGCCCCGTGACGGGAGATCACAATGAGCAGTTCTTC. The full variable domain, in which reference TRBV7-9 and TRBJ2-1 provide the parts outside the CDR3, is DTGVSQNPRHKITKRGQNVTFRCDPISEHNRLYWYRQTLGQGPEFLTYFQNEAQLEKSRLLSDRFSAERPKGSFSTLEIQRTEQGDSAMYLCASSPVTGDHNEQFFGPGTRLTVL.

This clonotype was observed a few times. The rearrangement joins TRBV28 to TRBJ2-7; D unclear. The CDR3 consists of 15 residues. Germline CDR1 reads MDHEN; CDR2 reads SYDVKM. V was shortened by 3 bases and J by 0 bases, with 12 bases between the two germline ends. CDR3 residues: CASSFFGSSSYEQYF. The CDR3 nucleotides read TGTGCCAGCAGTTTCTTTGGGTCGAGCTCCTACGAGCAGTACTTC.

The chain recombines TRBV7-2 with TRBJ2-3, with D unclear. Trimming left V 1 base short and J 3 bases short, with 20 bases between. Germline lookup yields CDR1 SGHTA and CDR2 FQGNSA. The CDR3 contains 18 residues. The CDR3 nucleotides are TGTGCCAGCAGCTTAGGATTCTTGCCGGGCTCCGTAACAGATACGCAGTATTTT. Translated: CASSLGFLPGSVTDTQYF. Full variable domain (outside the CDR3, taken from reference TRBV7-2 and TRBJ2-3): GAGVSQSPSNKVTEKGKDVELRCDPISGHTALYWYRQSLGQGLEFLIYFQGNSAPDKSGLPSDRFSAERTGGSVSTLTIQRTQQEDSAVYLCASSLGFLPGSVTDTQYFGPGTRLTVL.

V and J are TRBV4-3 and TRBJ2-7; tentatively, D is TRBD1 (6 bases). This CDR3 spans 15 amino acids. CDR1 LGHNA and CDR2 YSLEER come from the germline V gene. V gave up 0 bases and J gave up 1 base, with 10 bases separating them. The CDR3 protein is CASSQDAGESYEQYF. CDR3 nucleotides: TGCGCCAGCAGCCAAGACGCAGGGGAATCCTACGAGCAGTACTTC.

With respect to this clonotype: A read error may account for a junction end that differs from germline. The chain carries TRBV9 and TRBJ1-3; D is undetermined. This CDR3 contains 15 residues. CDR1 and CDR2 (germline): SGDLS, YYNGEE. The CDR3 here is CASRVEEEDGNTIYF. Written as DNA, the CDR3 is TGTGCCAGCAGAGTAGAAGAAGAAGATGGAAACACCATATATTTT.

The rearrangement uses TRBV18 and TRBJ2-1; 8 bases match TRBD1. With V trimmed by 6 bases and J by 5 bases, 9 bases remained unmatched. Germline values: CDR1 KGHSH, CDR2 LQKENI. This CDR3 comprises 15 residues. The CDR3 bases are TGTGCCAGCTCTCTCAGGGGGCAGGGACACAATGAGCAGTTCTTC. It codes for CASSLRGQGHNEQFF.

This chain uses TRBV28 with TRBJ1-4; 7 nucleotides line up with TRBD1. From germline, CDR1 is MDHEN and CDR2 SYDVKM. The CDR3 totals 14 residues. Germline trimming cut 6 bases from V and 5 bases from J; bases unmatched to any gene: 6. The DNA for the CDR3 is TGTGCCAGCAGAGCCGGGACAGAGAATGAAAAACTGTTTTTT. It is translated as CASRAGTENEKLFF.

A few counts support this clonotype. The chain carries TRBV5-1 and TRBJ2-1, with D tentatively TRBD1 or TRBD2 (5 bases each). The CDR3 consists of 14 residues. Looked up from germline, CDR1 is SGHRS and CDR2 is YFSETQ. Trimming took off 5 bases at V and 0 bases at J, with 9 bases between the two ends. The CDR3 here is CASSWGNSYNEQFF. The CDR3 DNA reads TGCGCCAGCAGTTGGGGGAACTCCTACAATGAGCAGTTCTTC.

V gene TRBV5-1 combines with J gene TRBJ1-2, with D perhaps matching TRBD1 (5 bases). The CDR3 extends over 14 amino acids. Between the trimmed V and J ends, which lost 4 bases and 4 bases, there was a span of 14 bases. Germline-derived CDR1 and CDR2 are SGHRS and YFSETQ. CDR3 DNA sequence: TGCGCCAGCAGCCGGGGAGTACAGGCCTATGGCTACACCTTC. Protein sequence: CASSRGVQAYGYTF.

The CDR3: CASSSTHNEQFF. CDR3 bases: TGTGCCAGCAGCTCCACTCACAATGAGCAGTTCTTC. V usage is TRBV9 and J usage is TRBJ2-1; D is unresolved. CDR3 size: 12 residues. Germline V lookup: CDR1 SGDLS, CDR2 YYNGEE. V was clipped by 4 bases and J by 5 bases, with 7 bases between them. Full variable domain (remainder filled in from reference TRBV9 and TRBJ2-1): DSGVTQTPKHLITATGQRVTLRCSPRSGDLSVYWYQQSLDQGLQFLIQYYNGEERAKGNILERFSAQQFPDLHSELNLSSLELGDSALYFCASSSTHNEQFFGPGTRLTVL.

The V gene is TRBV25-1, the J gene TRBJ2-7; D is perhaps TRBD1 (5 bases). Looked up from germline, CDR1 is MGHDK and CDR2 is SYGVNS. V dropped 1 base and J dropped 2 bases, with 9 bases sitting between them. CDR3 length: 14 amino acids. The CDR3 sequence is CASSEFTGTYEQYF. The DNA of the CDR3 is TGTGCCAGCAGTGAATTTACAGGAACCTACGAGCAGTACTTC.

This clonotype showed up just a few times. The chain has TRBV7-9 and TRBJ2-1; 7 positions match TRBD2. The CDR3 consists of 18 residues. V shed 3 bases and J 10 bases; nucleotides not matched to a gene: 21. Germline V gene lookup returns CDR1 SEHNR and CDR2 FQNEAQ (reference sequence). The CDR3 bases are TGTGCCAGCAGCTTTCCGGGACGGGGGGTTAGCCGACCCTGGGAGCAGTTCTTC. Protein product: CASSFPGRGVSRPWEQFF.

Regarding this clonotype: One end of the junction is discordant with germline, which a read error may explain. The chain employs TRBV4-3 and TRBJ2-1, with 7 bases that match TRBD1. This CDR3 is 17 amino acids long. Germline assignment: CDR1 LGHNA and CDR2 YSLEER. The CDR3 bases are TGCGCCAGCAGCCCAGGTCCTTCGGGACAGACCTACAATGAGCAGCTCTTC. Amino acids: CASSPGPSGQTYNEQLF.

In this sample, this clonotype turned up a few times. CDR3 bases: TGTGCCAGCAGTTTCCTAAGCGGGAGCTACGAGCAGTACTTC. This sequence encodes CASSFLSGSYEQYF. The chain couples TRBV27 to TRBJ2-7; 8 nucleotides align to TRBD2. V shed 3 bases, J shed 3 bases, and the junction held 4 bases outside the gene matches. Germline lookup yields CDR1 MNHEY and CDR2 SMNVEV (reference sequence). CDR3 size: 14 residues.

The V and J genes are TRBV7-2 and TRBJ1-4, with D possibly matching TRBD1 (5 bases). Trimming stripped 3 bases from V and 9 bases from J, with 11 bases between. The CDR3 sequence is 13 residues long. Per the germline V gene, CDR1 is SGHTA and CDR2 is FQGNSA. The CDR3 is CASSLYRDQKLFF. In DNA form, the CDR3 reads TGTGCCAGCAGCTTGTACCGGGACCAAAAACTGTTTTTT.

The chain has TRBV7-9 and TRBJ1-3; unclear D gene. Per germline, CDR1 SEHNR and CDR2 FQNEAQ (reference sequence). V gave up 7 bases and J gave up 0 bases, with 16 bases separating them. The CDR3 consists of 16 residues. The CDR3 bases are TGTGCCAGCACGCTGTACGGGTATATCTCTGGAAACACCATATATTTT. As protein: CASTLYGYISGNTIYF.

A few counts support this clonotype. The chain uses TRBV7-3 and TRBJ2-1; the match to TRBD2 covers 10 bases. TRBJ2-7 explains the end of the DNA better; the J call may be wrong. Germline values: CDR1 SGHTA, CDR2 FQGTGA. The CDR3 contains 14 residues. CDR3 protein: CASSFSGGRDEQYF. In DNA, the CDR3 is TGTGCCAGCAGCTTTAGCGGGGGGCGCGACGAGCAGTACTTC.

At least ten counts were recorded for this clonotype. The V and J genes are TRBV7-9 and TRBJ1-2; the D is unclear. This CDR3 contains 15 residues. V lost 5 bases and J lost 5, with 18 bases in between. In germline, CDR1 is SEHNR, CDR2 FQNEAQ (reference sequence). DNA of the CDR3: TGTGCCAGCAGCGAAACCCAGGCTACCCATTATGGCTACACCTTC. Protein: CASSETQATHYGYTF.

This clonotype was detected only a few times. Germline and junction disagree at one end, which may indicate a read error. The chain has TRBV10-3 and TRBJ2-7; TRBD2 matches 14 bases. The CDR3 spans 18 residues. Germline values: CDR1 ENHRY, CDR2 SYGVKD. CDR3 amino acids: CAISDPGLAGALSYEQCF. The CDR3 nucleotides are TGTGCCATCAGTGATCCGGGACTAGCGGGAGCCCTCTCCTACGAGCAGTGCTTC.